This T cell receptor beta chain was recovered during a study of T cell responses to AZD1222 COVID-19 vaccine. Findings of the study overall: It was only after the peak T cell response that any repertoires were sampled. Regions left unmutated in variants are reportedly the target of nearly half of spike-specific TCRs. Donors were chiefly white British, with a greater number of females, and clonal diversity was perhaps underestimated. Elevations in Spike-specific TCR breadth and depth followed administration of two AZD1222 doses.

About this clone itself: Its matching antigen is unknown.

V lost 7 bases, J lost 5 bases, and 3 bases stayed unmatched. This CDR3 has 13 residues. From germline, CDR1 is GTSNPN and CDR2 SVGIG (reference sequence). Generated by immunoSEQ multiplex PCR, the TCRdb table keeps only in-frame clones and is missing some. This sample has around 140,000 clones, with about 91% found just once. The sequence was obtained from an adult who received the AZD1222 COVID-19 vaccine. The material was peripheral blood, obtained 28 days after the second AZD1222 dose. The chain joins TRBV30 to TRBJ2-3; 13 bases agree with TRBD2. The CDR3 reads CAFGLAGVDTQYF. CDR3 bases: TGTGCCTTCGGACTAGCGGGGGTAGATACGCAGTATTTT.